The 29 T cell receptor beta chains in this list originate from one sample, sequenced in a study of beta chain features in type 1 diabetes. Sequenced material consisted of expressed TCRB transcripts (all of the isolated RNA was reverse transcribed). This table comes from immunoSEQ multiplex PCR, and its TCRdb copy is limited to in-frame clones, with some not included. The sample includes about 660,000 clones, 11% to 15% of them seen just once. Broader study findings: Shortening that was moderate but significant affected the TCRB CDR3s of Type 1 diabetes patients in all four CD4+ subsets.

The antigens of these receptors remain unknown. The specimen was naive CD4+ T cells from blood. The source of these receptors is a man aged 18 to 30 with type 1 diabetes.

The J gene is TRBJ1-1, the V gene TRBV7-2; D is ambiguous. The germline V gene encodes CDR1 SGHTA and CDR2 FQGNSA. Between the trimmed V and J ends, which lost 4 bases and 3 bases, there was a span of 3 bases. The CDR3 has 11 residues. CDR3 bases: TGTGCCAGCAGCTATCACACTGAAGCTTTCTTT. It specifies CASSYHTEAFF.

A note on this clone: Other DNA sequences in this specimen translate into the identical CDR3. J is TRBJ1-1 and V is TRBV29-1, with D unresolved. CDR3 size: 11 residues. V was shortened by 4 bases and J by 2 bases, with 5 bases between the two germline ends. In germline, CDR1 is SQVTM, CDR2 ANQGSEA. CDR3 in DNA: TGCAGCGTTGGGGTAAACACTGAAGCTTTCTTT. It codes for CSVGVNTEAFF.

Points on this clone: This specimen includes other DNA sequences encoding the same CDR3. V gene TRBV6-5 combines with J gene TRBJ1-5; D is unclear. Germline CDR1 MNHEY, CDR2 SVGAGI. This CDR3 contains 14 residues. Deletions cut 0 bases from V and 0 bases from J, with 3 bases between. CDR3 in DNA: TGTGCCAGCAGTTACTCGAGTAGCAATCAGCCCCAGCATTTT. This sequence encodes CASSYSSSNQPQHF.

The chain employs TRBV29-1 and TRBJ2-3, with D unresolved. V was pared by 2 bases and J by 6 bases, with 12 bases between. CDR1 is SQVTM and CDR2 is ANQGSEA in the germline V gene. The CDR3 covers 13 residues. In DNA form, the CDR3 reads TGCAGCGTTGAATCTGGACGTCGGGATACGCAGTATTTT. Encoded protein: CSVESGRRDTQYF.

In its sample, this clone was seen a few times. The chain recombines TRBV16 with TRBJ1-2, with D uncertain. Germline V gene sequence: CDR1 KGHSY, CDR2 FQNENV. The CDR3 runs to 14 residues. V was pared by 2 bases and J by 8 bases, with 15 bases between. The CDR3 here is CASSQTEKGRGYTF. CDR3 bases: TGTGCCAGCAGCCAAACAGAGAAAGGGCGCGGCTACACCTTC. Variable domain in full (rest from reference TRBV16 and TRBJ1-2): GEEVAQTPKHLVRGEGQKAKLYCAPIKGHSYVFWYQQVLKNEFKFLISFQNENVFDETGMPKERFSAKCLPNSPCSLEIQATKLEDSAVYFCASSQTEKGRGYTFGSGTRLTVV.

The V call is TRBV2, the J call TRBJ1-5; D unresolved. Trimming shortened V by 6 bases and J by 0 bases, and 12 bases separated the two germline ends. The CDR3 runs 15 residues. Germline V gives CDR1 SNHLY, CDR2 FYNNEI. The DNA for the CDR3 is TGTGCCAGCAGCGCGACGGTCAATAGCAATCAGCCCCAGCATTTT. Its translation is CASSATVNSNQPQHF.

This clone was seen only a few times. V is TRBV23-1 and J is TRBJ2-1; D is undetermined. TRBV23-1 is placed among ORFs of uncertain function. Trimming stripped 3 bases from V and 0 bases from J, with 15 bases between. The CDR3 spans 17 residues. This chain's CDR3 is CASSHSYWVFSYNEQFF. The CDR3 nucleotides are TGCGCCAGCAGTCACTCCTATTGGGTCTTCTCCTACAATGAGCAGTTCTTC.

This clone has more than one count but fewer than ten. This chain uses TRBV7-9 with TRBJ1-4; D ambiguous. The CDR3 consists of 14 residues. CDR1 and CDR2 (germline): SEHNR, FQNEAQ (reference sequence). Trimming removed 1 base at V and 8 bases at J, with 11 bases between. The CDR3 reads CASSLGPLWEKLFF. The DNA for the CDR3 is TGTGCCAGCAGCTTAGGACCCCTTTGGGAAAAACTGTTTTTT.

This clone was recorded a few times. This chain uses TRBV2 with TRBJ1-2; D possibly corresponds to TRBD1 (5 bases). Trimming removed 6 bases from V and 2 bases from J, with 13 bases in between. The CDR3 extends over 14 amino acids. The germline V gene encodes CDR1 SNHLY and CDR2 FYNNEI. CDR3 residues: CASREGLSNYGYTF. CDR3 DNA: TGTGCCAGCAGGGAGGGGCTCTCGAACTATGGCTACACCTTC.

This clone was observed a few times. The chain employs TRBV9 and TRBJ2-3, with a possible D match to TRBD1 (6 bases). The CDR3 extends over 14 amino acids. Deletions cut 0 bases from V and 5 bases from J, with 10 bases between. Germline V gives CDR1 SGDLS, CDR2 YYNGEE. The CDR3 DNA follows: TGTGCCAGCAGCGTAGGTGGGGGCGGAGATACGCAGTATTTT. It is translated as CASSVGGGGDTQYF. The whole variable domain, remainder taken from reference TRBV9 and TRBJ2-3, is DSGVTQTPKHLITATGQRVTLRCSPRSGDLSVYWYQQSLDQGLQFLIQYYNGEERAKGNILERFSAQQFPDLHSELNLSSLELGDSALYFCASSVGGGGDTQYFGPGTRLTVL.

The genes are TRBV5-1 and TRBJ1-2, with D tentatively TRBD1 (6 bases). Trimming took 0 bases from V and 4 from J, leaving 13 bases between them. The CDR3 is 15 residues long. The germline gives CDR1 SGHRS, CDR2 YFSETQ. This chain's CDR3 is CASSLDITGLYGYTF. CDR3 DNA sequence: TGCGCCAGCAGCTTGGACATTACAGGGCTCTATGGCTACACCTTC. Full variable domain (remainder filled in from reference TRBV5-1 and TRBJ1-2): KAGVTQTPRYLIKTRGQQVTLSCSPISGHRSVSWYQQTPGQGLQFLFEYFSETQRNKGNFPGRFSGRQFSNSRSEMNVSTLELGDSALYLCASSLDITGLYGYTFGSGTRLTVV.

The V and J genes are TRBV5-1 and TRBJ2-7; possible D gene TRBD2, 6 bases. The germline V gene encodes CDR1 SGHRS and CDR2 YFSETQ. The CDR3 spans 13 residues. The ends were cut back, 6 bases at V and 2 bases at J, with 12 bases in the middle. CDR3 coding DNA: TGCGCCAGCACCCGGGACTGGACCTACGAGCAGTACTTC. It specifies CASTRDWTYEQYF.

The chain joins TRBV29-1 to TRBJ1-2; 10 positions match TRBD1. J lost 4 bases, V lost 6 bases, and 8 bases had no gene match. Germline-derived CDR1 and CDR2 are SQVTM and ANQGSEA. CDR3 length equals 14 residues. CDR3: CSVTRDRGAYGYTF. CDR3 bases: TGCAGCGTGACCCGGGACAGGGGAGCCTATGGCTACACCTTC.

Of note for this clone: The sample holds other DNA sequences that translate to the same CDR3. The chain joins TRBV18 to TRBJ1-1, with 7 bases matching TRBD1. The CDR3 loop spans 13 amino acids. Germline loops: CDR1 KGHSH, CDR2 LQKENI. V shed 2 bases, J shed 3 bases, and the junction held 0 bases outside the gene matches. The CDR3 reads CASSPTGDTEAFF. The CDR3, as DNA: TGTGCCAGCTCACCAACAGGGGACACTGAAGCTTTCTTT.

This rearrangement joins TRBV7-3 to TRBJ2-3; D call uncertain. CDR3 size: 13 residues. CDR1 SGHTA and CDR2 FQGTGA come from the germline V gene. Trimming cost V 5 bases and J 1 base, with 7 bases left between them. The chain's CDR3 is CASSTQGTDTQYF. The CDR3 DNA follows: TGTGCCAGCAGCACTCAGGGCACAGATACGCAGTATTTT. Drawing the rest from reference TRBV7-3 and TRBJ2-3, the complete variable domain is GAGVSQTPSNKVTEKGKYVELRCDPISGHTALYWYRQSLGQGPEFLIYFQGTGAADDSGLPNDRFFAVRPEGSVSTLKIQRTERGDSAVYLCASSTQGTDTQYFGPGTRLTVL.

The rearrangement uses TRBV5-1 and TRBJ2-5; 8 positions match TRBD2. The V segment lost 6 bases and the J segment 3 bases; nucleotides outside the gene matches: 7. The CDR3 has 14 amino acids. The germline V gene encodes CDR1 SGHRS and CDR2 YFSETQ. CDR3: CASTRGSGEETQYF. CDR3 in DNA: TGCGCCAGCACCCGAGGTAGCGGGGAAGAGACCCAGTACTTC.

This sequence joins TRBV7-6 and TRBJ2-3; D is undetermined. The germline V gene has CDR1 SGHVS and CDR2 FNYEAQ. The CDR3 covers 13 residues. The V and J ends lost 8 bases and 2 bases respectively, with 11 bases between them. The DNA of the CDR3 is TGTGCCAGCTCCGCCGCGGACACAGATACGCAGTATTTT. It codes for CASSAADTDTQYF.

This clone was found a few times. The chain combines TRBV9 with TRBJ2-1; D gene unclear. This CDR3 region has 15 residues. Trimming left V 1 base short and J 0 bases short, with 8 bases between. Germline CDR1 reads SGDLS; CDR2 reads YYNGEE. CDR3 region: CASSVRPLSYNEQFF. The CDR3 nucleotides read TGTGCCAGCAGCGTACGGCCCCTCTCCTACAATGAGCAGTTCTTC.

This clone appeared a few times. The same CDR3 is also encoded by other DNA sequences in this sample. The gene calls are TRBV5-1 and TRBJ2-3; perhaps TRBD1 as D (5 bases). V lost 2 bases to trimming and J lost 4 bases, with 8 bases between them. CDR3 size: 13 residues. The germline V gene has CDR1 SGHRS and CDR2 YFSETQ. CDR3 residues: CASSFRVSDTQYF. CDR3 coding DNA: TGCGCCAGCAGCTTCAGGGTTTCAGATACGCAGTATTTT.

The V and J genes are TRBV4-1 and TRBJ1-6; no clear D gene. V lost 0 bases and J lost 3, with 12 bases in between. The germline V gene has CDR1 MGHRA and CDR2 YSYEKL. The CDR3 length is 17 residues. The CDR3 region has the DNA TGCGCCAGCAGCCAAGATGAAGGAGGGAACTATAATTCACCCCTCCACTTT. Translated: CASSQDEGGNYNSPLHF.

This clone was detected only a few times. The chain is built from TRBV7-8 and TRBJ2-1; the D is unclear. The V gene lost 7 bases and the J gene lost 4 bases, with 17 bases spanning the gap. The germline V gene encodes CDR1 SGHVS and CDR2 FQNEAQ. The CDR3 consists of 15 residues. The CDR3 DNA reads as TGTGCCAGCACTCCCCTTCCCCCTCATTACAATGAGCAGTTCTTC. Its protein is CASTPLPPHYNEQFF.

This clone has more than one count but fewer than ten. CDR3 nucleotide sequence: TGCAGCGTTGCAGGGTACGGCAGGGGGATCACAGATACGCAGTATTTT. This encodes CSVAGYGRGITDTQYF. This chain links TRBV29-1 with TRBJ2-3; the match to TRBD1 covers 7 bases. Germline CDR1 reads SQVTM; CDR2 reads ANQGSEA. CDR3 size: 16 residues. Unmatched junction bases numbered 12, after V lost 4 bases and J lost 2 bases.

The chain employs TRBV29-1 and TRBJ1-1; 8 bases agree with TRBD1. Germline CDR1 and CDR2: SQVTM and ANQGSEA. The CDR3 runs to 15 residues. The junction had 9 bases not matched to a gene; V was cut back by 4 bases and J by 2 bases. DNA for the CDR3: TGCAGCGTTGGATCGAGGGACAGGAGAAACACTGAAGCTTTCTTT. The encoded protein is CSVGSRDRRNTEAFF.

This sequence joins TRBV29-1 and TRBJ2-1, with 8 bases identical to TRBD2. The CDR3 is 16 residues long. V trimming: 7 bases; J trimming: 0 bases; junction bases outside the gene matches: 11. Looked up from germline, CDR1 is SQVTM and CDR2 is ANQGSEA. CDR3: CSAGAQRGSSYNEQFF. DNA of the CDR3: TGCAGCGCCGGGGCGCAGCGGGGGAGCTCCTACAATGAGCAGTTCTTC.

The chain couples TRBV9 to TRBJ2-5; 14 positions agree with TRBD2. In germline, CDR1 is SGDLS, CDR2 YYNGEE. The trim removed 2 bases at V and 5 bases at J, leaving 5 bases unmatched. The CDR3 is 16 residues long. The CDR3 DNA follows: TGTGCCAGCAGCGTGGGACTAGCGGGAGCACCCGAGACCCAGTACTTC. Its translation is CASSVGLAGAPETQYF.

This clone was observed a few times. This rearrangement joins TRBV29-1 to TRBJ2-1, with 9 bases aligning to TRBD1. Germline CDR1 and CDR2: SQVTM and ANQGSEA. Trimming cost V 8 bases and J 7 bases; bases outside gene matches: 6. CDR3 length equals 12 residues. CDR3 DNA: TGCAGCACGGGACAGGGTTGGAATGAGCAGTTCTTC. This sequence encodes CSTGQGWNEQFF.

This clone was detected a few times. This chain links TRBV5-1 with TRBJ2-7; D might be TRBD2 (6 bases). CDR1 is SGHRS, CDR2 YFSETQ, per germline. Trimming took off 0 bases at V and 4 bases at J, with 11 bases between the two ends. The CDR3 is made up of 14 amino acids. The CDR3 reads CASSLAASVYEQYF. The CDR3 DNA is TGCGCCAGCAGCTTGGCGGCTAGCGTATACGAGCAGTACTTC.

On this clone: A read error may produce the germline difference seen at one junction end. This chain links TRBV30 with TRBJ2-7; possibly TRBD2 for D (6 bases). The CDR3 sequence is 13 residues long. CDR1 GTSNPN and CDR2 SVGIG come from the germline V gene (reference sequence). The CDR3 nucleotides are TGTGCCCGGAGTAGTGCGGGACCCTACGAACAGTACTTC. Protein sequence: CARSSAGPYEQYF. The entire variable domain, with the rest obtained from reference TRBV30 and TRBJ2-7, is as follows: SQTIHQWPATLVQPVGSPLSLECTVEGTSNPNLYWYRQAAGRGLQLLFYSVGIGQISSEVPQNLSASRPQDRQFILSSKKLLLSDSGFYLCARSSAGPYEQYFGPGTRLTVT.

The rearrangement uses TRBV5-6 and TRBJ1-1; no definite D call. Germline CDR1 reads SGHDT; CDR2 reads YYEEEE. This CDR3 is built from 15 residues. Trimming stripped 2 bases from V and 4 bases from J, with 15 bases between. The CDR3 spells CASSLRPLLGTEAFF. The DNA for the CDR3 is TGTGCCAGCAGCTTAAGACCGCTGTTGGGCACTGAAGCTTTCTTT.